These T cell receptor beta chains were read from a single sample in a study of blood T cell repertoires in COVID-19. The table came from immunoSEQ multiplex PCR; TCRdb's copy has only in-frame clones and leaves some out. Of 430,000 or so clones in the sample, approximately 90% are singletons; the top ten hold 0.75% to 0.85%. The sample was peripheral blood. All receptors derive from a man between 18 and 29 years old with COVID-19, enrolled during active disease. Both conserved end residues are part of each CDR3. Each record gives: V gene, J gene, clone size, D gene, CDR3 protein. A D gene is named only where the DNA matches it firmly. Clone size is shown for a subset of rows, as once, few, many or a class of expanded clone.

>TRBV27|TRBJ2-3|once|TRBD2
CASSLPGLAGGPGDTQYF
>TRBV5-4|TRBJ1-1|few|.
CASSFEQTEAFF
>TRBV9|TRBJ1-1|.|.
CASSEMGGMNTEAFF
>TRBV18|TRBJ1-6|.|TRBD1
CASSLRDREESPLHF
>TRBV3-1/TRBV3-2|TRBJ2-7|.|TRBD2
CASSQDSGGTRVDEQYF
>TRBV5-4|TRBJ2-7|.|.
CASSPTGTGTYEQYF
>TRBV4-1|TRBJ2-7|.|TRBD2
CASSQEGTSGAYEQYF
>TRBV6-6|TRBJ1-1|few|.
CASSHGGFDTEAFF
>TRBV6-5|TRBJ1-2|.|.
CASSYGADYGYTF
>TRBV19|TRBJ2-3|.|TRBD2
CASGGEGGGAGTQYF
>TRBV7-3|TRBJ2-3|.|TRBD2
CASSLRLAGPTDTQYF
>TRBV30|TRBJ2-7|once|.
CAWRLAGTGEQYF
>TRBV5-8|TRBJ2-5|.|TRBD2
CADSSGTYQETQYF
>TRBV24-1|TRBJ1-4|.|.
CATSDSSRPRAGEKLFF
>TRBV3-1/TRBV3-2|TRBJ2-1|.|.
CASSQDGSRALLGGFYNEQFF
>TRBV18|TRBJ2-7|.|TRBD1
CASSPGTGGFEQYF
>TRBV15|TRBJ1-4|.|TRBD1
CATSRGATGDNEKLFF
>TRBV7-8|TRBJ2-3|.|.
CASSLLGAHSSTDTQYF
>TRBV27|TRBJ1-2|.|TRBD1
CASSPGQGLPYGYTF
>TRBV7-2|TRBJ2-7|few|.
CASSQNQGPYEQYF
>TRBV5-4|TRBJ2-7|.|TRBD2
CASSPEPLAGGDEQYF
>TRBV4-1|TRBJ2-7|.|TRBD2
CASSSRGGGAYEQYF
>TRBV20-1|TRBJ1-5|.|TRBD1
CSASRTGRNQPQHF
>TRBV13|TRBJ2-7|.|TRBD2
CASSPGLAGSPMREQYF
>TRBV4-1|TRBJ2-3|.|TRBD2
CASSPSLGLAGTSSTDTQYF
>TRBV6-5|TRBJ2-2|.|TRBD2
CASSLGGGRGGELFF
>TRBV19|TRBJ2-7|.|TRBD1
CASSARGFPYEQYF
>TRBV12-3/TRBV12-4|TRBJ2-2|.|.
CASRTGGGGELFF
>TRBV5-4|TRBJ2-3|once|TRBD2
CASSSGLAADTQYF
>TRBV30|TRBJ2-1|.|TRBD2
CAWSGGRAPNEQFF
>TRBV4-1|TRBJ2-4|.|.
CASSQGKARGKNIQYF
>TRBV19|TRBJ2-7|once|TRBD1
CASSLRQGSDEQYF
>TRBV29-1|TRBJ2-7|.|TRBD2
CSVMVLAGGSDEQYF
>TRBV9|TRBJ2-7|.|.
CASSSRLGNEQYF
>TRBV27|TRBJ2-1|.|TRBD1
CASSLSLWGAGTGVHEQFF
>TRBV11-2|TRBJ2-5|once|TRBD1
CASSSRDRQETQYF
>TRBV27|TRBJ2-2|.|TRBD1
CASSSRSPGQVDTGELFF
>TRBV5-1|TRBJ1-3|.|.
CASSIQGTGNTIYF
>TRBV5-4|TRBJ2-2|.|.
CASSLGLQLNTGELFF
>TRBV19|TRBJ1-5|.|TRBD1
CASSIDRDRNQPQHF